This is a list of T cell receptor beta chains from one sample in a study of blood T cells in healthy people across ages. TCRdb re-called the 5' RACE reads through MiXCR, storing one row per CDR3 protein. In the table there are over 1,300,000 distinct CDR3 sequences, approximately 59% of which are singletons. The source material was blood. Receptors were obtained from a man between 18 and 29 years old in good health. Both conserved end residues are part of each CDR3. A D gene is named only where the DNA matches it firmly. The size field is filled for only some rows; it gives once, few, many or a size class.

TRBJ2-1	TRBD2	TRBV7-9	few	CASSISGTGPEQFF	TGTGCCAGCAGCATTAGCGGGACCGGGCCTGAGCAGTTCTTC
TRBJ2-3	.	TRBV2	few	CASSEFDTQYF	TGTGCCAGCAGTGAGTTCGATACGCAGTATTTT
TRBJ1-5	.	TRBV20-1	.	CSAGRTGSHQPQHF	TGCAGTGCTGGGAGAACAGGGAGTCATCAGCCCCAGCATTTT
TRBJ2-6	.	TRBV27	.	CASSLHRPQRSGANVLTF	TGTGCCAGCAGTTTACATCGACCACAGCGCTCTGGGGCCAACGTCCTGACTTTC
TRBJ2-7	.	TRBV7-2	.	CASSYRQSSEQYF	TGTGCCAGCAGCTATAGACAGTCCTCCGAGCAGTACTTC
TRBJ1-5	TRBD1	TRBV6-5	few	CASRPGQGARQPQHF	TGTGCCAGCAGACCGGGACAGGGGGCTCGCCAGCCCCAGCATTTT
TRBJ2-7	.	TRBV27	.	CASSRQGGLYEQYF	TGTGCCAGCAGTCGCCAGGGGGGACTATACGAGCAGTACTTC
TRBJ1-5	.	TRBV6-1	.	CASSDGPFSNQPQHF	TGTGCCAGCAGTGACGGCCCCTTTAGCAATCAGCCCCAGCATTTT
TRBJ2-7	.	TRBV12-3/TRBV12-4	.	CASSLPDRRFEQYF	TGTGCCAGCAGTTTACCGGACAGACGCTTTGAGCAGTACTTC
TRBJ2-5	.	TRBV7-9	few	CASSDSGHPGETQYF	TGTGCCAGCAGCGACTCGGGACATCCCGGAGAGACCCAGTACTTC
TRBJ2-5	TRBD2	TRBV11-2	few	CASRIAGRQETQYF	TGTGCCAGCAGAATAGCGGGGCGCCAAGAGACCCAGTACTTC
TRBJ2-3	TRBD2	TRBV4-1	.	CASTAGPGSTDTQYF	TGCGCCAGCACAGCGGGGCCGGGGAGCACAGATACGCAGTATTTT
TRBJ1-6	TRBD1	TRBV7-2	.	CASSSFDRGNSPLHF	TGTGCCAGCAGCTCCTTTGACAGGGGAAATTCACCCCTCCACTTT
TRBJ1-2	.	TRBV5-1	.	CASSWISLVGDGYTF	TGCGCCAGCAGCTGGATATCCCTGGTGGGCGATGGCTACACCTTC
TRBJ2-7	TRBD1	TRBV4-2	.	CASSQVRTGKSEQYF	TGTGCCAGCAGCCAAGTGAGGACAGGGAAGTCCGAGCAGTACTTC
TRBJ2-1	.	TRBV4-1	.	CASSHPAGRSYNEQFF	TGCGCCAGCAGCCACCCCGCAGGGAGGTCCTACAATGAGCAGTTCTTC
TRBJ1-4	.	TRBV28	.	CASSLVMGHEKLFF	TGTGCCAGCAGTTTAGTAATGGGGCATGAAAAACTGTTTTTT
TRBJ2-5	.	TRBV5-6	.	CASVKRGRETQYF	TGTGCCAGTGTGAAAAGGGGTCGAGAGACCCAGTACTTC
TRBJ2-2	.	TRBV5-6	.	CASSGGSGNTGELFF	TGTGCCAGCAGCGGGGGTAGCGGGAACACCGGGGAGCTGTTTTTT
TRBJ2-7	TRBD2	TRBV7-2	.	CASTYRTSGGAYEQYF	TGTGCCAGCACCTATAGGACTAGCGGGGGGGCCTACGAGCAGTACTTC
TRBJ2-1	TRBD2	TRBV7-9	.	CASSPTSGSSGEQFF	TGTGCCAGCAGCCCCACTAGCGGGAGCTCAGGAGAGCAGTTCTTC
TRBJ2-4	.	TRBV20-1	.	CSARDGGRNIQYF	TGCAGTGCTAGAGATGGTGGGAGAAACATTCAGTACTTC
TRBJ2-2	.	TRBV20-1	.	CSARGSGPPGELFF	TGCAGTGCTAGAGGTTCAGGGCCCCCCGGGGAGCTGTTTTTT
TRBJ2-3	TRBD2	TRBV20-1	.	CSAARSSGGHADTQYF	TGCAGTGCGGCACGCTCCAGCGGGGGCCACGCAGATACGCAGTATTTT
TRBJ2-7	TRBD2	TRBV12-3/TRBV12-4	.	CASSLTSGSTYEQYF	TGTGCCAGCAGCCTAACTAGCGGGAGTACCTACGAGCAGTACTTC
TRBJ1-2	.	TRBV20-1	.	CSASGSGVYGYTF	TGCAGTGCTAGCGGGTCTGGGGTCTATGGCTACACCTTC
TRBJ2-1	TRBD2	TRBV29-1	.	CSVEFSGSSYNEQFF	TGCAGCGTTGAATTTAGCGGGAGCTCCTACAATGAGCAGTTCTTC
TRBJ2-1	TRBD2	TRBV7-9	.	CASSRLAGVSNEQFF	TGTGCCAGCAGCCGACTAGCGGGAGTTTCGAATGAGCAGTTCTTC
TRBJ2-3	.	TRBV7-2	.	CASIKLGGTDTQYF	TGTGCCAGCATCAAACTAGGGGGCACAGATACGCAGTATTTT
TRBJ2-5	.	TRBV20-1	few	CSARVLQETQYF	TGCAGCGCCCGAGTATTACAAGAGACCCAGTACTTC
TRBJ2-7	TRBD1	TRBV29-1	few	CSVTGTGPLEQYF	TGCAGCGTGACCGGGACAGGGCCCCTAGAGCAGTACTTC
TRBJ1-4	TRBD1	TRBV6-2/TRBV6-3	few	CASRLPGTVNEKLFF	TGTGCCAGCAGATTACCCGGGACAGTTAATGAAAAACTGTTTTTT
TRBJ2-5	.	TRBV3-1	.	CASSQEAGEQYF	TGTGCCAGCAGCCAAGAAGCCGGGGAGCAGTACTTC
TRBJ1-1	.	TRBV5-1	once	CASSRGSGTEAFF	TGCGCCAGCAGCCGTGGATCAGGCACTGAAGCTTTCTTT
TRBJ2-1	.	TRBV6-2/TRBV6-3	.	CASSYLAPVYNEQFF	TGTGCCAGCAGTTACTTAGCGCCTGTGTACAATGAGCAGTTCTTC
TRBJ2-1	.	TRBV6-1	few	CASSEGGYGEADEQFF	TGTGCCAGCAGTGAAGGCGGGTACGGAGAAGCAGATGAGCAGTTCTTC
TRBJ2-3	.	TRBV6-1	.	CASSGRTGNTDTQYF	TGTGCCAGCAGTGGCCGGACGGGGAACACAGATACGCAGTATTTT
TRBJ2-6	.	TRBV16	few	CASSQMGSGANVLTF	TGTGCCAGCAGCCAGATGGGCTCTGGGGCCAACGTCCTGACTTTC
TRBJ1-6	.	TRBV4-2	.	CASSQAQGNSPLHF	TGTGCCAGCAGCCAAGCCCAAGGAAATTCACCCCTCCACTTT
TRBJ1-2	.	TRBV5-1	.	CASSLVAGRRGYTF	TGCGCCAGCAGCTTGGTTGCCGGGCGCAGGGGCTACACCTTC
TRBJ1-1	.	TRBV10-3	.	CATYRTDSQGEAFF	TGTGCCACCTACAGGACAGACAGTCAGGGTGAAGCTTTCTTT
TRBJ1-5	TRBD1	TRBV7-8	few	CASSLTGVGNQPQHF	TGTGCCAGCAGCCTGACAGGGGTGGGCAATCAGCCCCAGCATTTT